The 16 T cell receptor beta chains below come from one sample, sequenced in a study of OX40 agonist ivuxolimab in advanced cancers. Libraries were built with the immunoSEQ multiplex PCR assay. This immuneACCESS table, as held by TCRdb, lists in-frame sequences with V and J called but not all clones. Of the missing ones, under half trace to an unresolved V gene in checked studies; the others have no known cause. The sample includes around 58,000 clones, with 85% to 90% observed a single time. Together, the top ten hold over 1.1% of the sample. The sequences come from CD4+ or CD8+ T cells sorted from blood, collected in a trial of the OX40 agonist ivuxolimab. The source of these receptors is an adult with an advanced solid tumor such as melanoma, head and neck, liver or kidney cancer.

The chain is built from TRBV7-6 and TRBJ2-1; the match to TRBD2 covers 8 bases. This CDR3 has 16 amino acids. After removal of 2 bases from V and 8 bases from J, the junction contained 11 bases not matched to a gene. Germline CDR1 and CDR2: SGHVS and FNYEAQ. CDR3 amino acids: CASSLTSGFSGHEQFF. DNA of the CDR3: TGTGCCAGCAGCTTAACTAGCGGTTTTTCTGGACATGAGCAGTTCTTC.

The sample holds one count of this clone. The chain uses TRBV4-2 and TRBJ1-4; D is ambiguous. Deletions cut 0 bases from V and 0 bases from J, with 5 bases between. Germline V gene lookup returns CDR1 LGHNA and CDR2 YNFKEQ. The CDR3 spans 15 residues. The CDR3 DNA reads TGTGCCAGCAGCCAAGAAACAACAACTAATGAAAAACTGTTTTTT. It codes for CASSQETTTNEKLFF.

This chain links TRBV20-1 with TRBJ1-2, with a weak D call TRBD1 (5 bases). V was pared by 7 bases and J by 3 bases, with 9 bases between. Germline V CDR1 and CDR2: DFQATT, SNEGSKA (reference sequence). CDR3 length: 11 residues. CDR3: CSGDRDYGYTF. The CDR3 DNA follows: TGCAGTGGGGACCGAGACTATGGCTACACCTTC.

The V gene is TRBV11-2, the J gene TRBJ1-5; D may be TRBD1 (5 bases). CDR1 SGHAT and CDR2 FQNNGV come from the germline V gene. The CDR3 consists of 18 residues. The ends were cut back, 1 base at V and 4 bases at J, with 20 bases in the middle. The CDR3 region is CASSLVAGGHFSNQPQHF. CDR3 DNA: TGTGCCAGCAGCTTAGTAGCCGGAGGACACTTTTCAAATCAGCCCCAGCATTTT.

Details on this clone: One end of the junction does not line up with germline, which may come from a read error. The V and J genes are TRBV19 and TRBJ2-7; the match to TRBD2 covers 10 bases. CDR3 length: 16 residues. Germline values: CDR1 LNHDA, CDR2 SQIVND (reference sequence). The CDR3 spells CDTLRDASGSSYEQYF. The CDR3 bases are TGCGATACCCTCCGAGACGCTAGCGGGAGTTCCTACGAGCAGTACTTC. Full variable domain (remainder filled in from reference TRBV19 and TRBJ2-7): DGGITQSPKYLFRKEGQNVTLSCEQNLNHDAMYWYRQDPGQGLRLIYYSQIVNDFQKGDIAEGYSVSREKKESFPLTVTSAQKNPTAFYLCDTLRDASGSSYEQYFGPGTRLTVT.

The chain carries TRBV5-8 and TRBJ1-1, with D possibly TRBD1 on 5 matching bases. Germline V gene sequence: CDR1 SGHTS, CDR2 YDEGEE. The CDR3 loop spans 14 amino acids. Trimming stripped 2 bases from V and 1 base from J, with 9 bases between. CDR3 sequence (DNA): TGTGCCAGCAGCTTATACAGGAGGAACACTGAAGCTTTCTTT. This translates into CASSLYRRNTEAFF.

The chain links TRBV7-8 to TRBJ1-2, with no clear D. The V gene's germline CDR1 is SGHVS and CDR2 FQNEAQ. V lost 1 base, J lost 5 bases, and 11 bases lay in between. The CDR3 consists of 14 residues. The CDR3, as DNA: TGTGCCAGCAGCTTAGGTGGAGGGATGTATGGCTACACCTTC. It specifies CASSLGGGMYGYTF.

This CDR3 reads CASSLEDPYEQYF. CDR3 DNA: TGCGCCAGCAGCTTGGAGGATCCCTACGAGCAGTACTTC. The chain combines TRBV5-1 with TRBJ2-7; D uncertain. There are 13 residues in the CDR3. V gave up 0 bases and J gave up 2 bases, with 6 bases separating them. CDR1 SGHRS and CDR2 YFSETQ come from the germline V gene.

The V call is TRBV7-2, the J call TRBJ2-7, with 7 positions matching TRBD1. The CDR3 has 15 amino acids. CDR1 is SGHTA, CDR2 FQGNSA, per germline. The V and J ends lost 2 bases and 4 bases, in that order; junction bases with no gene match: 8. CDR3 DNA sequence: TGTGCCAGCAGCTTAAGGCCGGGACAGCGGTACGAGCAGTACTTC. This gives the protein CASSLRPGQRYEQYF.

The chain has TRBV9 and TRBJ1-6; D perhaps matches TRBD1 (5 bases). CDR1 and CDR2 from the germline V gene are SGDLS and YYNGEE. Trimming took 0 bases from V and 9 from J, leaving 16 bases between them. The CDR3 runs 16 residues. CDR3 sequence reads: CASSVGGPREGSPLHF. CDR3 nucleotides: TGTGCCAGCAGCGTAGGGGGACCTAGGGAAGGTTCACCCCTCCACTTT.

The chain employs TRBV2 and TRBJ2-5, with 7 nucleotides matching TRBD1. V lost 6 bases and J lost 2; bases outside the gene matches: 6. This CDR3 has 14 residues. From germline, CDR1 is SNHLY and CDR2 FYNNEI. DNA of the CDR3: TGTGCCAGCAGCATCCGGGACAGACAAGAGACCCAGTACTTC. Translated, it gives CASSIRDRQETQYF.

The CDR3 reads CASSLGGGPLGEQYF. CDR3 DNA sequence: TGTGCCAGCAGTTTAGGGGGGGGCCCCCTCGGGGAGCAGTACTTC. The rearrangement joins TRBV28 to TRBJ2-7, with D perhaps matching TRBD2 (7 bases). Germline-derived CDR1 and CDR2 are MDHEN and SYDVKM. This CDR3 region has 15 residues. Trimming removed 2 bases at V and 7 bases at J, with 18 bases between.

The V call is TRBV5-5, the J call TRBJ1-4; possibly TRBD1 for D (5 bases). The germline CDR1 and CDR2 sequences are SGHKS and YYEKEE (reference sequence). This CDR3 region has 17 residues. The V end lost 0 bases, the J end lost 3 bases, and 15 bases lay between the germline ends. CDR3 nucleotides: TGTGCCAGCAGCTTGGGGGCAGGGAGGAAGGCTAATGAAAAACTGTTTTTT. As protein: CASSLGAGRKANEKLFF.

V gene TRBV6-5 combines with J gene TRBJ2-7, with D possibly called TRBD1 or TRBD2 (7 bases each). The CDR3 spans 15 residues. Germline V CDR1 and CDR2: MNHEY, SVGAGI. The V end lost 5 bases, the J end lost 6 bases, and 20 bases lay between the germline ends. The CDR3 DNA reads TGTGCCAGCAGTGTCCAGGGGGGGCAATTCTCCGAGCAGTACTTC. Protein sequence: CASSVQGGQFSEQYF.

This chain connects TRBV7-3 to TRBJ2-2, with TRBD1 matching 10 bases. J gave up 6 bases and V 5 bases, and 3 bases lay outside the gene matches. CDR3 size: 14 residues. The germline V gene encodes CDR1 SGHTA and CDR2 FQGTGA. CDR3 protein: CASSPGTGAGELFF. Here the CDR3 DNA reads TGTGCCAGCAGCCCAGGGACAGGGGCCGGGGAGCTGTTTTTT. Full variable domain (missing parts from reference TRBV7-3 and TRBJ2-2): GAGVSQTPSNKVTEKGKYVELRCDPISGHTALYWYRQSLGQGPEFLIYFQGTGAADDSGLPNDRFFAVRPEGSVSTLKIQRTERGDSAVYLCASSPGTGAGELFFGEGSRLTVL.

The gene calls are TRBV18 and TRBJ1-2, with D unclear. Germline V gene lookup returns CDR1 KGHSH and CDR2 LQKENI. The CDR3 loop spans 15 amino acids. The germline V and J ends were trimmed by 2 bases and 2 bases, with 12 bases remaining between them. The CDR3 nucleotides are TGTGCCAGCTCACCAGCAACAGAATTGAACTATGGCTACACCTTC. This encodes CASSPATELNYGYTF. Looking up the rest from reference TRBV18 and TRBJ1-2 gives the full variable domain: NAGVMQNPRHLVRRRGQEARLRCSPMKGHSHVYWYRQLPEEGLKFMVYLQKENIIDESGMPKERFSAEFPKEGPSILRIQQVVRGDSAAYFCASSPATELNYGYTFGSGTRLTVV.